The clone carrying this T cell receptor beta chain has only a few counts. The data derive from a study of cytotoxic CD8 clonotypes in ibrutinib-treated CLL. Germline V gene lookup returns CDR1 SGHVS and CDR2 FQNEAQ. V was pared by 1 base and J by 6 bases, with 7 bases between. CDR3 length: 13 amino acids. Clones were sequenced by immunoSEQ multiplex PCR, and TCRdb holds only the in-frame ones, with some missing. This table has tens of thousands of clones, 60% to 80% appearing once. Specimen: PBMCs, collected after 12 months of ibrutinib treatment. The genes are TRBV7-8 and TRBJ1-5, with unresolved D. This clonotype was obtained from a human donor with chronic lymphocytic leukemia. The CDR3 bases are TGTGCCAGCAGCTTAGTTGGATCTCAGCCCCAGCATTTT. Protein product: CASSLVGSQPQHF.